The present TCR beta chain was sequenced within a study of T cell changes during pregnancy in multiple sclerosis. Profiling relied on immunoSEQ multiplex PCR, and the TCRdb table lists in-frame clones only, not all of them. The sample has some 93,000 clones, 75% to 95% seen once. V dropped 0 bases and J dropped 6 bases, with 11 bases sitting between them. Germline-derived CDR1 and CDR2 are SGHNT and YYREEE (reference sequence). The CDR3 length is 14 residues. The V and J genes are TRBV5-4 and TRBJ2-3, with no clear D. The receptor was isolated from a female donor in good health, enrolled as a control in a pregnancy study. Sequencing used peripheral blood, obtained after pregnancy. The CDR3 DNA reads TGTGCCAGCAGCTTGGTCACGGGTTCGGATACGCAGTATTTT. Amino acid sequence: CASSLVTGSDTQYF.